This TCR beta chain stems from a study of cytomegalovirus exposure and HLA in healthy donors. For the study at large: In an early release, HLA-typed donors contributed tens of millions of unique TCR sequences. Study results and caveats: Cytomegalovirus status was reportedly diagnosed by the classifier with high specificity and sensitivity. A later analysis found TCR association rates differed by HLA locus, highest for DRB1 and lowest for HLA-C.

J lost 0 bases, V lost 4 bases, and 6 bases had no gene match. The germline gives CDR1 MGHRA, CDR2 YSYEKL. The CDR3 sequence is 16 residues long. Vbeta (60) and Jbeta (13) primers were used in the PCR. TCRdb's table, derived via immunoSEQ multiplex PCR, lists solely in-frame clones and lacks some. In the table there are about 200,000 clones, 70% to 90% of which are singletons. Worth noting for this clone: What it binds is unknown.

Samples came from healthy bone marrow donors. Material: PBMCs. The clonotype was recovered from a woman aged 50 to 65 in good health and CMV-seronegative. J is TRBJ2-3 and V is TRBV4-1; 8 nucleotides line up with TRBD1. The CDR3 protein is CASSPVRGRSTDTQYF. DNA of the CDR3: TGCGCCAGCAGCCCGGTCAGGGGGCGCAGCACAGATACGCAGTATTTT.